This entry lists 23 T cell receptor beta chains sequenced from one sample in a study of cytomegalovirus exposure and HLA in healthy donors. TCRdb keeps only in-frame clones here, not all; method: immunoSEQ multiplex PCR. The table shows over 85,000 clones, with just under 95% occurring only once. The material sequenced was PBMCs. The receptors were sampled from a woman aged 18-29 years in good health and CMV-seronegative.

V and J are TRBV7-9 and TRBJ2-5, with D unresolved. Germline loops: CDR1 SEHNR, CDR2 FQNEAQ (reference sequence). This CDR3 comprises 13 residues. The V end lost 0 bases, the J end lost 1 base, and 3 bases lay between the germline ends. CDR3 amino acids: CASSLALQETQYF. The CDR3 DNA is TGTGCCAGCAGCTTAGCCCTCCAAGAGACCCAGTACTTC.

The V gene is TRBV9, the J gene TRBJ2-1; 7 nucleotides align to TRBD1. V dropped 2 bases and J dropped 5; count of bases not matched to a gene: 1. The CDR3 sequence is 13 residues long. Looked up from germline, CDR1 is SGDLS and CDR2 is YYNGEE. CDR3 in amino acids: CASSVDRDNEQFF. For the CDR3, the DNA is TGTGCCAGCAGCGTCGACAGGGACAATGAGCAGTTCTTC.

CDR3 bases: TGTGCCAGCAGCGTAGTCCTCAGCGAGGACACTGAAGCTTTCTTT. As protein: CASSVVLSEDTEAFF. The rearrangement joins TRBV9 to TRBJ1-1; D unclear. The CDR3 consists of 15 residues. Germline values: CDR1 SGDLS, CDR2 YYNGEE. Trimming took off 0 bases at V and 3 bases at J, with 12 bases between the two ends.

The chain recombines TRBV4-1 with TRBJ2-7; no reliable D call. CDR1 and CDR2 (germline): MGHRA, YSYEKL. This CDR3 is 14 amino acids long. V was clipped by 1 base and J by 2 bases, with 9 bases between them. CDR3 in DNA: TGCGCCAGCAGCCAAGTACACCCCGCCTACGAGCAGTACTTC. This gives the protein CASSQVHPAYEQYF.

CDR3 protein: CASSSNGLAGYEQYF. The CDR3 nucleotides are TGTGCCAGCAGCTCGAACGGACTAGCGGGGTACGAGCAGTACTTC. The chain combines TRBV7-2 with TRBJ2-7, with TRBD2 identical over 12 bases. The CDR3 runs to 15 residues. Unmatched junction bases numbered 5, after V lost 4 bases and J lost 4 bases. Germline V gene sequence: CDR1 SGHTA, CDR2 FQGNSA.

The gene calls are TRBV7-8 and TRBJ1-5; TRBD1 matches 8 bases. There are 16 residues in the CDR3. V was pared by 4 bases and J by 2 bases, with 7 bases of the junction left unmatched. Germline CDR1 is SGHVS and CDR2 is FQNEAQ. Here the CDR3 reads CASSSGTGSGNQPQHF. The CDR3 coding sequence is TGTGCCAGCAGCTCGGGGACAGGCTCTGGCAATCAGCCCCAGCATTTT.

The chain uses TRBV5-6 and TRBJ2-7; unclear D gene. Germline lookup yields CDR1 SGHDT and CDR2 YYEEEE. The CDR3 is 14 amino acids. Trimming took 0 bases from V and 3 from J, leaving 10 bases between them. Here the CDR3 reads CASSLDDTNYEQYF. Here the CDR3 DNA reads TGTGCCAGCAGCTTGGACGACACCAACTACGAGCAGTACTTC. The whole variable domain, filled in from reference TRBV5-6 and TRBJ2-7, reads DAGVTQSPTHLIKTRGQQVTLRCSPKSGHDTVSWYQQALGQGPQFIFQYYEEEERQRGNFPDRFSGHQFPNYSSELNVNALLLGDSALYLCASSLDDTNYEQYFGPGTRLTVT.

The chain has TRBV4-3 and TRBJ1-2; D not certain. Deletions cut 0 bases from V and 4 bases from J, with 9 bases between. The CDR3 contains 14 residues. The germline gives CDR1 LGHNA, CDR2 YSLEER. The CDR3 reads CASSQDEGAYGYTF. In DNA, the CDR3 is TGCGCCAGCAGCCAAGATGAGGGAGCCTATGGCTACACCTTC.

V and J are TRBV5-8 and TRBJ2-5; the match to TRBD1 covers 10 bases. The CDR3 contains 15 residues. The V segment lost 4 bases and the J segment 5 bases; nucleotides outside the gene matches: 8. The V gene's germline CDR1 is SGHTS and CDR2 YDEGEE. The CDR3 spells CASSATGTGEETQYF. The CDR3 coding sequence is TGTGCCAGCAGCGCCACCGGGACAGGGGAGGAGACCCAGTACTTC.

The V gene is TRBV5-6, the J gene TRBJ1-5, with D unclear. Per the germline V gene, CDR1 is SGHDT and CDR2 is YYEEEE. This CDR3 comprises 16 residues. The germline V and J ends were trimmed by 4 bases and 0 bases, with 14 bases remaining between them. The CDR3 sequence is CASSRRGRYSNQPQHF. In nucleotides, the CDR3 is TGTGCCAGCAGCCGCCGCGGCCGGTATAGCAATCAGCCCCAGCATTTT.

The V gene is TRBV29-1, the J gene TRBJ2-7; 8 nucleotides align to TRBD1. Looked up from germline, CDR1 is SQVTM and CDR2 is ANQGSEA. The CDR3 consists of 14 residues. J gave up 2 bases and V 5 bases, and 8 bases lay outside the gene matches. For the CDR3, the DNA is TGCAGCGTTACAAGACAGGGGCGGACCTACGAGCAGTACTTC. It yields the protein CSVTRQGRTYEQYF.

The V call is TRBV27, the J call TRBJ2-1, with TRBD2 matching 8 bases. The CDR3 loop spans 17 amino acids. V shed 5 bases and J 7 bases; nucleotides not matched to a gene: 16. CDR1 is MNHEY and CDR2 is SMNVEV in the germline V gene (reference sequence). The DNA of the CDR3 is TGTGCCAGCAGTCCAGGATCCACGGGAGGGCTTGGTAATGAGCAGTTCTTC. Protein product: CASSPGSTGGLGNEQFF.

This rearrangement joins TRBV30 to TRBJ2-3; D ambiguous. Trimming cost V 0 bases and J 4 bases, with 8 bases left between them. From germline, CDR1 is GTSNPN and CDR2 SVGIG (reference sequence). CDR3 length: 13 residues. In nucleotides, the CDR3 is TGTGCCTGGAGTGTACTGGTTTCAGATACGCAGTATTTT. Protein sequence: CAWSVLVSDTQYF.

The rearrangement joins TRBV2 to TRBJ1-1, with 7 bases aligning to TRBD1. CDR3 size: 16 residues. Germline values: CDR1 SNHLY, CDR2 FYNNEI. The J segment lost 1 base and the V segment lost 5 bases, leaving 10 bases of the junction unmatched. CDR3 nucleotides: TGTGCCAGCAGTTTTGTCACAGGGGAGACGAACACTGAAGCTTTCTTT. Translated: CASSFVTGETNTEAFF.

The chain recombines TRBV11-2 with TRBJ2-3; D is perhaps TRBD2 (6 bases). This CDR3 is 14 amino acids long. The V gene's germline CDR1 is SGHAT and CDR2 FQNNGV. Deletions cut 4 bases from V and 1 base from J, with 9 bases between. Here the CDR3 DNA reads TGTGCCAGCAGCTCACTAGCACGCACAGATACGCAGTATTTT. It specifies CASSSLARTDTQYF.

The chain has TRBV7-6 and TRBJ1-5, with TRBD1 matching 8 bases. CDR1 and CDR2 (germline): SGHVS, FNYEAQ. J was trimmed by 4 bases and V by 5 bases; bases with no gene match: 4. CDR3 length: 14 amino acids. In DNA, the CDR3 is TGTGCCAGCAGCCCCGGACAGGGAAATCAGCCCCAGCATTTT. Its protein is CASSPGQGNQPQHF.

V gene TRBV4-1 combines with J gene TRBJ1-5; TRBD1 matches at 9 bases. The V gene end was trimmed by 2 bases and the J gene end by 1 base; junction bases not matched to a gene: 3. This CDR3 region has 16 residues. Germline V gene sequence: CDR1 MGHRA, CDR2 YSYEKL. The CDR3 protein is CASSQFGQGSNQPQHF. The CDR3 region has the DNA TGCGCCAGCAGCCAATTTGGACAGGGGAGCAATCAGCCCCAGCATTTT.

The chain uses TRBV9 and TRBJ2-2, with 7 bases lining up with TRBD1. Germline V gene data show CDR1 as SGDLS and CDR2 as YYNGEE. The CDR3 totals 16 residues. V trimming: 7 bases; J trimming: 3 bases; junction bases outside the gene matches: 12. CDR3 sequence reads: CASAQRTGVYTGELFF. CDR3 in DNA: TGTGCCAGCGCGCAAAGAACAGGGGTGTACACCGGGGAGCTGTTTTTT.

The V call is TRBV11-3, the J call TRBJ2-5; D possibly corresponds to TRBD1 (6 bases). From germline, CDR1 is SGHNT and CDR2 YENEEA. This CDR3 has 16 amino acids. V was clipped by 5 bases and J by 0 bases, with 16 bases between them. The CDR3 DNA sequence: TGTGCCAGCAGCCCCTTAGGGACATCGTACCAAGAGACCCAGTACTTC. This translates into CASSPLGTSYQETQYF.

V usage is TRBV27 and J usage is TRBJ2-2, with D possibly matching TRBD1 (6 bases). This CDR3 is built from 17 residues. V was pared by 3 bases and J by 1 base, with 15 bases between. Germline CDR1 MNHEY, CDR2 SMNVEV (reference sequence). CDR3 DNA: TGTGCCAGCAGTTTCTCGACAGGACCTCTGAACACCGGGGAGCTGTTTTTT. It codes for CASSFSTGPLNTGELFF.

This sequence joins TRBV6-5 and TRBJ1-2; 7 nucleotides agree with TRBD1. CDR1 is MNHEY, CDR2 SVGAGI, per germline. V was pared by 4 bases and J by 7 bases, with 6 bases of the junction left unmatched. The CDR3 has 13 residues. The CDR3 loop reads CASSSTGDVGYTF. The CDR3 nucleotides are TGTGCCAGCAGTTCTACAGGGGATGTTGGCTACACCTTC.

The chain has TRBV4-1 and TRBJ1-5, with D unclear. CDR3 length: 15 residues. Germline lookup yields CDR1 MGHRA and CDR2 YSYEKL. With 0 bases removed from V and 5 bases from J, the gap between germline ends came to 11 bases. The CDR3 region is CASSQDPDFYQPQHF. The CDR3 DNA reads as TGCGCCAGCAGCCAAGATCCAGATTTCTATCAGCCCCAGCATTTT.

This rearrangement joins TRBV29-1 to TRBJ1-2; D call uncertain. Germline assignment: CDR1 SQVTM and CDR2 ANQGSEA. The CDR3 runs to 14 residues. The V and J ends lost 3 bases and 6 bases respectively, with 17 bases between them. The CDR3 DNA reads TGCAGCGTTGATAATTGGGAGATGGAGGATGGCTACACCTTC. Translating gives CSVDNWEMEDGYTF.